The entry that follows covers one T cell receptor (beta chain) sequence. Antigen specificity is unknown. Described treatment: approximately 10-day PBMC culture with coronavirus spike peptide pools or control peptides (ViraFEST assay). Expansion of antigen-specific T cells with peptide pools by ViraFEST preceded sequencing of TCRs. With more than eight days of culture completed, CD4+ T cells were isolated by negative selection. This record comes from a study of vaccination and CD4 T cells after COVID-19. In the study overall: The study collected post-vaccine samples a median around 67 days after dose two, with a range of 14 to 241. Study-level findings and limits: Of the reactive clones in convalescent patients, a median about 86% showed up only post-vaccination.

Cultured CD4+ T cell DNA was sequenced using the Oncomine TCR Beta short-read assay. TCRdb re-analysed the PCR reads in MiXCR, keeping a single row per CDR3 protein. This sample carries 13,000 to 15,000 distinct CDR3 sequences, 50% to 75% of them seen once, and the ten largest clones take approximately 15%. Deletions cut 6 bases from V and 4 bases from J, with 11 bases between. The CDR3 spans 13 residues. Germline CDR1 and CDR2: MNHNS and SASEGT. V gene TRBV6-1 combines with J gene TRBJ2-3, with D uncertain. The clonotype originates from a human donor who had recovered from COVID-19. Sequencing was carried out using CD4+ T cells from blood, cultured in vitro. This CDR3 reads CASSQTVPDTQYF. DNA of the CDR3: TGTGCCAGCAGCCAGACGGTTCCAGATACGCAGTATTTT.